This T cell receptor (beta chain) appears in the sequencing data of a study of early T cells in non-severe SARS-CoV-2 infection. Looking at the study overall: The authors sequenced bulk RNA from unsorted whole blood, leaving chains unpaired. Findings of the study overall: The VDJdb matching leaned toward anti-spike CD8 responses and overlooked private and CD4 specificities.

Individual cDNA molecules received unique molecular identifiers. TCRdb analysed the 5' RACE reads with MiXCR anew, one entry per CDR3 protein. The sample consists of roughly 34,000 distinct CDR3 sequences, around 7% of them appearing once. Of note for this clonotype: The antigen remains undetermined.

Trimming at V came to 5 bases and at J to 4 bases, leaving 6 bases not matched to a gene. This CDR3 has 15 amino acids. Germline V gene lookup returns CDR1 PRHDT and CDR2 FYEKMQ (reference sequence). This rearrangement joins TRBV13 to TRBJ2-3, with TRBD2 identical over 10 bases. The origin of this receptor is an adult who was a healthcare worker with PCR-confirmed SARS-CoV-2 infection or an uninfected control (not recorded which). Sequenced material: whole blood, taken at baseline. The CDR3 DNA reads TGTGCCAGCAGCGATCGGACTAGCGGACCAGATACGCAGTATTTT. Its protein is CASSDRTSGPDTQYF. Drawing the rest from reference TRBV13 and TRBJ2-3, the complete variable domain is AAGVIQSPRHLIKEKRETATLKCYPIPRHDTVYWYQQGPGQDPQFLISFYEKMQSDKGSIPDRFSAQQFSDYHSELNMSSLELGDSALYFCASSDRTSGPDTQYFGPGTRLTVL.